This T cell receptor beta chain was sequenced in a study of regulatory T cells in long-lasting Graves disease. This clonotype was seen at least ten times. The sample's time point: newly diagnosed GD, antithyroid drugs for less than 3 months. PBMC RNA was the source of the TCR library. The TCR beta library used iRepertoire HTBI primers with Arm-PCR amplification of CDR3. TCRdb used MiXCR to reprocess the multiplex PCR reads, holding one entry per CDR3 protein. The repertoire includes about 430,000 distinct CDR3 sequences, approximately 16% of them detected once, and about 8% sits in the top ten. The ends were cut back, 5 bases at V and 9 bases at J, with 11 bases in the middle. CDR1 and CDR2 (germline): SGHTA, FQGTGA. CDR3 length equals 13 residues. These same records also appear under a second study, on T cells in Graves' hyperthyroidism and ophthalmopathy. That paper adds: Hyperthyroidism, newly diagnosed and lasting under 2 months, affected patients aged 18 to 65. A set of HTBI primers served as the primers for a first-round RT-PCR of the TCR CDR3.

V and J are TRBV7-3 and TRBJ2-6; D remains unclear. The sequencing here drew on peripheral blood mononuclear cells (PBMCs), taken at new diagnosis, from a patient treated with antithyroid drugs. This sequence originates from a woman between 40 and 50 years old with Graves disease. The DNA of the CDR3 is TGTGCCAGCAGCCTAAGCCCGGACAACGTCCTGACTTTC. Translating gives CASSLSPDNVLTF.